Shown below are 10 T cell receptor beta chains from a single sample sequenced in a study. TCRdb reanalysed the 5' RACE reads using MiXCR and keeps one entry per CDR3 protein. Altogether tens of thousands of distinct CDR3 sequences are present, 25% to 30% being singletons, with the ten largest covering around 4%. The sample comprised memory CD4+ T cells sorted from a lymph node. Regarding subset: memory CD4+ T cells, CD4+CD45RO+CD25-. These receptors all stem from a female donor with breast cancer.

The sample holds one count of this clonotype. This sequence joins TRBV7-2 and TRBJ2-2, with unresolved D. V was pared by 3 bases and J by 4 bases, with 9 bases between. Germline CDR1 SGHTA, CDR2 FQGNSA. The CDR3 extends over 14 amino acids. Written as DNA, the CDR3 is TGTGCCAGCAGCTTGTCCCCACTCACCGGGGAGCTGTTTTTT. Amino acid sequence: CASSLSPLTGELFF.

This clonotype was counted a few times. The rearrangement uses TRBV4-3 and TRBJ2-2; perhaps TRBD1 as D (6 bases). The germline V and J ends were trimmed by 0 bases and 2 bases, with 7 bases remaining between them. The CDR3 covers 15 residues. The germline CDR1 and CDR2 sequences are LGHNA and YSLEER. CDR3 bases: TGCGCCAGCAGCCAAGAGGACAGTAACACCGGGGAGCTGTTTTTT. It translates to CASSQEDSNTGELFF.

This chain links TRBV27 with TRBJ2-1; no definite D call. The CDR3 extends over 14 amino acids. Germline CDR1 and CDR2: MNHEY and SMNVEV (reference sequence). The ends were cut back, 3 bases at V and 4 bases at J, with 10 bases in the middle. The CDR3 protein is CASSFYGSYNEQFF. DNA of the CDR3: TGTGCCAGCAGTTTTTATGGGTCGTACAATGAGCAGTTCTTC.

Comment on this clonotype: A read error is likely, as this CDR3 ends without the conserved phenylalanine or tryptophan. The rearrangement uses TRBV7-2 and TRBJ2-1; the match to TRBD1 covers 10 bases. The CDR3 is 15 residues long. V trimming: 3 bases; J trimming: 8 bases; junction bases outside the gene matches: 7. Germline V gene lookup returns CDR1 SGHTA and CDR2 FQGNSA. CDR3 loop: CASSFGGTGVDEQFI. Here the CDR3 DNA reads TGTGCCAGCAGCTTCGGAGGGACAGGGGTCGATGAGCAGTTCATC.

The chain employs TRBV7-3 and TRBJ2-6, with D possibly TRBD2 on 6 matching bases. Germline lookup yields CDR1 SGHTA and CDR2 FQGTGA. The CDR3 spans 16 residues. The ends were cut back, 5 bases at V and 0 bases at J, with 11 bases in the middle. CDR3 DNA sequence: TGTGCCAGCAGCCCCGGGACTTCCTCTGGGGCCAACGTCCTGACTTTC. Protein sequence: CASSPGTSSGANVLTF.

This clonotype was counted once. This chain uses TRBV9 with TRBJ2-5; D is possibly TRBD1 or TRBD2 (6 bases each). V gave up 4 bases and J gave up 2 bases, with 24 bases separating them. This CDR3 contains 18 residues. Per the germline V gene, CDR1 is SGDLS and CDR2 is YYNGEE. The CDR3 loop reads CASSTSVRGPRTQETQYF. The CDR3 DNA reads TGTGCCAGCAGCACGTCGGTACGGGGGCCCAGGACACAAGAGACCCAGTACTTC.

This chain uses TRBV7-9 with TRBJ2-1; 9 nucleotides match TRBD1. The V segment lost 1 base and the J segment 9 bases; nucleotides outside the gene matches: 4. Germline V lookup: CDR1 SEHNR, CDR2 FQNEAQ (reference sequence). The CDR3 extends over 14 amino acids. The CDR3 DNA reads TGTGCCAGCAGCTTAGATGTGACAGGGGGTGAGCAGTTCTTC. Its translation: CASSLDVTGGEQFF.

The chain carries TRBV20-1 and TRBJ1-4; no clear D. Germline-derived CDR1 and CDR2 are DFQATT and SNEGSKA (reference sequence). This CDR3 has 14 amino acids. V lost 5 bases to trimming and J lost 3 bases, with 13 bases between them. The DNA for the CDR3 is TGCAGTGCTCCGAGGGTGGGATCTAATGAAAAACTGTTTTTT. Its translation: CSAPRVGSNEKLFF.

The rearrangement joins TRBV6-2 or TRBV6-3 to TRBJ2-6, with no clear D. Germline CDR1 MNHEY, CDR2 SVGEGT. Trimming stripped 4 bases from V and 2 bases from J, with 0 bases between. This CDR3 region has 12 residues. The CDR3 sequence: CASSSGANVLTF. The DNA for the CDR3 is TGTGCCAGCAGTTCTGGGGCCAACGTCCTGACTTTC.

This chain uses TRBV5-1 with TRBJ2-3; D call uncertain. The germline gives CDR1 SGHRS, CDR2 YFSETQ. V lost 1 base and J lost 1, with 7 bases in between. The CDR3 loop spans 14 amino acids. The CDR3 DNA is TGCGCCAGCAGCTTGCCGCCGCGCACAGATACGCAGTATTTT. As protein: CASSLPPRTDTQYF. The complete variable domain, with remaining parts taken from reference TRBV5-1 and TRBJ2-3, reads KAGVTQTPRYLIKTRGQQVTLSCSPISGHRSVSWYQQTPGQGLQFLFEYFSETQRNKGNFPGRFSGRQFSNSRSEMNVSTLELGDSALYLCASSLPPRTDTQYFGPGTRLTVL.